The source of this T cell receptor beta chain is a study of early T cells in non-severe SARS-CoV-2 infection. This clonotype has ten or more counts. Researchers tagged individual cDNA molecules with unique molecular identifiers. TCRdb re-called the 5' RACE reads through MiXCR, storing one row per CDR3 protein. The sample lists some 80,000 distinct CDR3 sequences; 5% were seen once. Trimming took 0 bases from V and 0 from J, leaving 7 bases between them. Germline values: CDR1 SGDLS, CDR2 YYNGEE. This CDR3 region has 14 residues. This material consisted of whole blood, taken at baseline. The sequence was obtained from an adult who was a healthcare worker with PCR-confirmed SARS-CoV-2 infection or an uninfected control (not recorded which). This rearrangement joins TRBV9 to TRBJ2-7, with a tentative D call TRBD2 (5 bases). The CDR3 sequence is CASSVGGFSYEQYF. The CDR3 DNA is TGTGCCAGCAGCGTAGGAGGGTTCTCCTACGAGCAGTACTTC.